This TCR beta chain came from a study of T cells in Graves' hyperthyroidism and ophthalmopathy. Study findings and constraints: Expanded thyroid clonotypes (above 0.001) were mostly also found in blood. Ophthalmopathy and stable hyperthyroidism were separated by a 13 V-J model.

This clonotype came up a few times. What it binds is unknown. The V gene's germline CDR1 is SGHRS and CDR2 YFSETQ. The CDR3 covers 15 residues. J lost 1 base, V lost 4 bases, and 7 bases had no gene match. Uncontrolled infection, other autoimmune disease, pregnancy and lactation each barred patients from inclusion. The authors obtained PBMCs from roughly 10 ml of fresh peripheral blood. The CDR3 regions of TCR beta were amplified from RNA transcripts. Initially, a first-round RT-PCR of the TCR CDR3 employed the HTBI primer set. TCRdb re-analysed the multiplex PCR reads in MiXCR, keeping a single row per CDR3 protein. The repertoire has about 520,000 distinct CDR3 sequences, approximately 25% of them found once; the top ten carry approximately 10%.

The chain uses TRBV5-1 and TRBJ1-1, with TRBD1 matching over 7 bases. This TCR was sampled from a young woman with Graves' ophthalmopathy. The sample comprised blood. In nucleotides, the CDR3 is TGCGCCAGCAGCGCCTCCGGGACAGCGAACACTGAAGCTTTCTTT. The encoded protein is CASSASGTANTEAFF.